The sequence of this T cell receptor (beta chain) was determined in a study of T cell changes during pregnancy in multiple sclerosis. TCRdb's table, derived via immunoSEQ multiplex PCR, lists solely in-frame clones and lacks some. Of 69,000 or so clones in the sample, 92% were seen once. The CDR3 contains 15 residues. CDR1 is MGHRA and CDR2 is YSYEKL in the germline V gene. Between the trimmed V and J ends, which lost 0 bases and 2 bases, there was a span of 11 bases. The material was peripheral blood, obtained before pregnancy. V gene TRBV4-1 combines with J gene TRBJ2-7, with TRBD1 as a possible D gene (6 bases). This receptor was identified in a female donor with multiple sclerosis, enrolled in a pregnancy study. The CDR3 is CASSQDNGGTYEQYF. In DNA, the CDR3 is TGCGCCAGCAGCCAAGATAATGGGGGCACCTACGAGCAGTACTTC.